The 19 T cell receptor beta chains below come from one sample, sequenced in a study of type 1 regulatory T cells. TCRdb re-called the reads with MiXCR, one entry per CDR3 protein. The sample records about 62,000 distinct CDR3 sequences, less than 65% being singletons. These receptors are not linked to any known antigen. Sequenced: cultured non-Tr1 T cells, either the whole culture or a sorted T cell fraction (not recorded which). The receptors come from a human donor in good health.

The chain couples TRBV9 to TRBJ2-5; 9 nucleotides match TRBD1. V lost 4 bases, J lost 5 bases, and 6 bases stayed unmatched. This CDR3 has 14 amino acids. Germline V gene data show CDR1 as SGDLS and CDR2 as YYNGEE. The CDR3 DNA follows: TGTGCCAGCAGCCTCCGACAGGGGGGCGAGACCCAGTACTTC. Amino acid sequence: CASSLRQGGETQYF.

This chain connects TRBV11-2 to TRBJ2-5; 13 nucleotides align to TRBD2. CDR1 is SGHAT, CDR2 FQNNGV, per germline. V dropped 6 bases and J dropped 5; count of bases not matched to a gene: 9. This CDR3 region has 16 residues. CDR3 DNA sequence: TGTGCCAGCAGAATTACTAGCGGGAGGGCCGAGGAGACCCAGTACTTC. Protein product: CASRITSGRAEETQYF.

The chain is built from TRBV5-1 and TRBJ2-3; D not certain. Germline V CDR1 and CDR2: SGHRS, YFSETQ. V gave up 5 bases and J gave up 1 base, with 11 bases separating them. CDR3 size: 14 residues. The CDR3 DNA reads TGCGCCAGCAGGGAATGGGCCCGCACAGATACGCAGTATTTT. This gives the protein CASREWARTDTQYF.

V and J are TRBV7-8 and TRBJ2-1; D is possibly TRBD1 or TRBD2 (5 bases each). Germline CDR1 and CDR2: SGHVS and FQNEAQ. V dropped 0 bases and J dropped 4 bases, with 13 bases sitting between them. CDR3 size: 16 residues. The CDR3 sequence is CASSLASGRIYNEQFF. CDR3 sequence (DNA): TGTGCCAGCAGCTTAGCGTCGGGACGCATTTACAATGAGCAGTTCTTC.

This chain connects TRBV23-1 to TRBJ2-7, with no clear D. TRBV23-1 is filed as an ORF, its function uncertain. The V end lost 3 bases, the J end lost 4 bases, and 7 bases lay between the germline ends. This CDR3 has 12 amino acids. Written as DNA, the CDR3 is TGCGCCAGCAGTCAGGGAAGGTACGAGCAGTACTTC. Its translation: CASSQGRYEQYF.

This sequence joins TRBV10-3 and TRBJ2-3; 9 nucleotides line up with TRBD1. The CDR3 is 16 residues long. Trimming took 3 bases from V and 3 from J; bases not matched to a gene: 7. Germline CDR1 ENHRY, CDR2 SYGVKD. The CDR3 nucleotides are TGTGCCATCAGTGATTCCGTCGGGACAGGGACAGATACGCAGTATTTT. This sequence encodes CAISDSVGTGTDTQYF.

The CDR3 here is CASSPSGLPDTQYF. CDR3 in DNA: TGCGCCAGCAGCCCTTCTGGGTTGCCAGATACGCAGTATTTT. V gene TRBV5-1 combines with J gene TRBJ2-3; D is undetermined. The CDR3 spans 14 residues. The germline V and J ends were trimmed by 4 bases and 4 bases, with 13 bases remaining between them. Germline assignment: CDR1 SGHRS and CDR2 YFSETQ.

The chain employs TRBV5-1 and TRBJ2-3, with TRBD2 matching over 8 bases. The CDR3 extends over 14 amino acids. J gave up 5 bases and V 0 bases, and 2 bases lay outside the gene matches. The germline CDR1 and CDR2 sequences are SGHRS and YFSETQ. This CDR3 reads CASSLGAGEDTQYF. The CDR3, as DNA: TGCGCCAGCAGCTTGGGAGCGGGAGAAGATACGCAGTATTTT.

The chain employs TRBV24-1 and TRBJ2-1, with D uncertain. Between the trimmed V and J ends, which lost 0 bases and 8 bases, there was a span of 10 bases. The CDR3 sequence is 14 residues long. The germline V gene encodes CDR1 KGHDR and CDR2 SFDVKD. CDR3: CATSDLPVSDEQFF. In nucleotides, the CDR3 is TGTGCCACCAGTGATTTGCCAGTCTCCGATGAGCAGTTCTTC.

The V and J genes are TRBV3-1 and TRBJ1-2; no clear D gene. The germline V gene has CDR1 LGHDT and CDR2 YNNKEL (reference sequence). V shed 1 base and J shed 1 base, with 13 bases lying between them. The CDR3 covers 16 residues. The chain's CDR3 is CASSQVGQNYNYGYTF. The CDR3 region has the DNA TGTGCCAGCAGCCAAGTAGGGCAGAATTATAACTATGGCTACACCTTC.

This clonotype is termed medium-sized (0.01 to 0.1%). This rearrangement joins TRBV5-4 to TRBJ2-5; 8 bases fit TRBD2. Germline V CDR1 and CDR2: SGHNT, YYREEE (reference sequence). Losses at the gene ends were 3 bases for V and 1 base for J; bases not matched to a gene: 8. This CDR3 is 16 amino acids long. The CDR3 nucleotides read TGTGCCAGCAGCTCCACCCGAACTAGCGGCCAAGAGACCCAGTACTTC. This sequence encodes CASSSTRTSGQETQYF.

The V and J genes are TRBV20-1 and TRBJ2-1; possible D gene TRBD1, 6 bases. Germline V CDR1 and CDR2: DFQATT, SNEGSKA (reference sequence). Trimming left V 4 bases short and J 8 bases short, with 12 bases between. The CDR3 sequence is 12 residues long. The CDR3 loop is CSAIPGVHEQFF. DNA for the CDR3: TGCAGTGCTATACCAGGGGTTCATGAGCAGTTCTTC.

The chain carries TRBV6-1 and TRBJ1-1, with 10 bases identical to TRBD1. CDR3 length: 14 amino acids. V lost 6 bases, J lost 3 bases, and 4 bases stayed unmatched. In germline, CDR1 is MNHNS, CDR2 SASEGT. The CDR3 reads CASRGTGADTEAFF. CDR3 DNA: TGTGCCAGCAGGGGGACAGGGGCGGACACTGAAGCTTTCTTT.

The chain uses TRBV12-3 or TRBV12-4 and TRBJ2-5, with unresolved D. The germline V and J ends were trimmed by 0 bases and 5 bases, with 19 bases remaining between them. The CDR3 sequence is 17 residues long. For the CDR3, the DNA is TGTGCCAGCAGTTTAGCGCGGCTAGGCACCCCTTGGGAGACCCAGTACTTC. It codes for CASSLARLGTPWETQYF.

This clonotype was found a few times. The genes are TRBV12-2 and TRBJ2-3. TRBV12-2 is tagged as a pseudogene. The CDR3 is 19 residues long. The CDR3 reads CASRLAPSENASSTDTQYF. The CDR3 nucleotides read TGTGCAAGTCGCTTAGCGCCTAGCGAGAACGCGTCTAGCACAGATACGCAGTATTTT.

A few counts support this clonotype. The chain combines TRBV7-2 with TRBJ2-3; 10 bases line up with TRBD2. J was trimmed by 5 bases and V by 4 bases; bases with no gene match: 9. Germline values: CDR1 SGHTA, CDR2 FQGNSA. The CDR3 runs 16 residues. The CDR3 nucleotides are TGTGCCAGCAGCTCCCCGGGACTAGCGCTTAGAGATACGCAGTATTTT. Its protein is CASSSPGLALRDTQYF.

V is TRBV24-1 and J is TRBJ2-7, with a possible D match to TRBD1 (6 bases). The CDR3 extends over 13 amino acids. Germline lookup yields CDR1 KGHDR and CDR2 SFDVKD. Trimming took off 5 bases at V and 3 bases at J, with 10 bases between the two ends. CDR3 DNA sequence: TGTGCCACCAGTGCCTTGGACAGCTACGAGCAGTACTTC. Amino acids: CATSALDSYEQYF.

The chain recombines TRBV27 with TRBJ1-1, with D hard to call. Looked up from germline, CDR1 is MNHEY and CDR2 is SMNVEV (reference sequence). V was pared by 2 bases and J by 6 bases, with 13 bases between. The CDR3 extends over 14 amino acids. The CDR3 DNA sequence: TGTGCCAGCAGTTTACGGGCCCTAGGGCCTGAAGCTTTCTTT. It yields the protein CASSLRALGPEAFF.

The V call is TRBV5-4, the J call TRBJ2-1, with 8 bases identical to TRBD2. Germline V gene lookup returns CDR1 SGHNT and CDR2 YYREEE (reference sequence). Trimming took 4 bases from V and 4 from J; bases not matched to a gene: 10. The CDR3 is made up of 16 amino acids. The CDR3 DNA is TGTGCCAGCAGCCCCCCCAGCGGGAGAGGTTACAATGAGCAGTTCTTC. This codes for CASSPPSGRGYNEQFF.